The text below deals with one T cell receptor (beta chain). No antigen is known for it. The sample is drawn from a study of cytomegalovirus exposure and HLA in healthy donors. The CDR3 contains 15 residues. CDR1 and CDR2 from the germline V gene are SGHNT and YENEEA. V dropped 0 bases and J dropped 5 bases, with 13 bases sitting between them. Study-wide results and caveats: The authors assumed roughly uniform sequencing depth across donors for presence/absence analyses. Relative to the approximately 700-donor mean, N-insertions were reportedly fewer in an Asian-associated ancestry cluster in a later analysis.

Amplification used 60 Vbeta primers and 13 Jbeta primers. The data were produced by immunoSEQ multiplex PCR, yet TCRdb's version contains in-frame clones alone and is incomplete. The repertoire holds 140,000 or so clones, with under 90% as singletons. The rearrangement links TRBV11-3 to TRBJ2-5, with a possible D match to TRBD1 (5 bases). The TCR was taken from a boy younger than 10 in good health and CMV-seronegative. The specimen sequenced was PBMCs. The CDR3 here is CASSLEAGSGETQYF. CDR3 in DNA: TGTGCCAGCAGCTTAGAGGCAGGGTCCGGGGAGACCCAGTACTTC. Full variable domain (outside the CDR3, taken from reference TRBV11-3 and TRBJ2-5): EAGVVQSPRYKIIEKKQPVAFWCNPISGHNTLYWYLQNLGQGPELLIRYENEEAVDDSQLPKDRFSAERLKGVDSTLKIQPAELGDSAVYLCASSLEAGSGETQYFGPGTRLLVL.